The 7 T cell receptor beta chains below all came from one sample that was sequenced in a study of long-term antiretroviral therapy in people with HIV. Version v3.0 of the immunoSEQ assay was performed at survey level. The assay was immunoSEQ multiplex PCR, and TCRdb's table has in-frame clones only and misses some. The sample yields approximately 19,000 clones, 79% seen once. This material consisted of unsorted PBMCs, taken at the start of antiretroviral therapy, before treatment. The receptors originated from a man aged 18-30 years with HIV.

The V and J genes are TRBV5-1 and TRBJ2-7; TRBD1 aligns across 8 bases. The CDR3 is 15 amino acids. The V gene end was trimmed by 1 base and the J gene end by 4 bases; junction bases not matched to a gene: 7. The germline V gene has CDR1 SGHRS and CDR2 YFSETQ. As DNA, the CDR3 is TGCGCCAGCAGCTTGACGGGACAGGTAGGGTACGAGCAGTACTTC. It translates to CASSLTGQVGYEQYF.

The CDR3 nucleotides read TGTGCCAGCAGTTCCGTGCCGGGCTATGGCTACACCTTC. This sequence encodes CASSSVPGYGYTF. The chain links TRBV27 to TRBJ1-2; D gene uncertain. Trimming took off 4 bases at V and 4 bases at J, with 10 bases between the two ends. Germline CDR1 is MNHEY and CDR2 is SMNVEV (reference sequence). CDR3 length equals 13 residues.

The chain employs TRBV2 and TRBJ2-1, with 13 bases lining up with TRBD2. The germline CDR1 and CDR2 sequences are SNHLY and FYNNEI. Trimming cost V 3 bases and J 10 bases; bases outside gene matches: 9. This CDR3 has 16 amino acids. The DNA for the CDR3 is TGTGCCAGCAGTGATGGGGGACTAGCGGGAATAGAAGAGCAGTTCTTC. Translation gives CASSDGGLAGIEEQFF. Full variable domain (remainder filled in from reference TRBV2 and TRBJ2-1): EPEVTQTPSHQVTQMGQEVILRCVPISNHLYFYWYRQILGQKVEFLVSFYNNEISEKSEIFDDQFSVERPDGSNFTLKIRSTKLEDSAMYFCASSDGGLAGIEEQFFGPGTRLTVL.

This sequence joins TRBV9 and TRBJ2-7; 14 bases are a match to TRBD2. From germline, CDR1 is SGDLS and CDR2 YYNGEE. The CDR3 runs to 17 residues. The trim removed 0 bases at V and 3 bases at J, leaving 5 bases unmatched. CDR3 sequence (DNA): TGTGCCAGCAGCGTAGGTCGACTAGCGGGAGGGCTCTACGAGCAGTACTTC. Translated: CASSVGRLAGGLYEQYF.

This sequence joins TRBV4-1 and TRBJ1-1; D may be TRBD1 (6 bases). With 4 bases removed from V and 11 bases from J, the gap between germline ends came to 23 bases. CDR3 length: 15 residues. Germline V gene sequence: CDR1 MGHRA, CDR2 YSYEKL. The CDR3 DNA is TGCGCCAGCAGCCCTAACCCGGGGGGTACAGGGTGGGCTTTCTTT. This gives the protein CASSPNPGGTGWAFF.

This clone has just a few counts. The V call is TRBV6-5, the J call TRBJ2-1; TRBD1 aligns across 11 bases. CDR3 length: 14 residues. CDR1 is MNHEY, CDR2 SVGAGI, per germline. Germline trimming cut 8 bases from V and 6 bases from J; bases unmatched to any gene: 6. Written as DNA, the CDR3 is TGTGCCAGCCGAACCGGGACAGGGGGCAATGAGCAGTTCTTC. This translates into CASRTGTGGNEQFF.

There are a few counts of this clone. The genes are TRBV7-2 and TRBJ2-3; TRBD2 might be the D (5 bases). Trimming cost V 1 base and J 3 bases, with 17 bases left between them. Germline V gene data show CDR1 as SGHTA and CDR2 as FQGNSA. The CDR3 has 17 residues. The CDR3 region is CASSLGVGGLLTDTQYF. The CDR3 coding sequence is TGTGCCAGCAGCTTAGGTGTTGGCGGGCTTCTAACAGATACGCAGTATTTT.